Each of the 14 T cell receptor beta chains below was sequenced from the same sample in a study of T-cell memory formation after mild COVID-19 (dated by TCRdb to the early 2020s). The library was prepared using 5' RACE. The reads were generated on an Illumina NovaSeq 6000. TCRdb redid the processing of the public reads, applying fastp at Q25 and MiXCR, and retained in-frame beta chains. Each record represents a unique CDR3 protein, reported with the most common genes and DNA among its rows. The sample records 350,000 to 450,000 distinct CDR3 sequences, 28% of which are singletons. The top ten hold approximately 12% of the sample. Sequences were obtained from PBMCs or a T cell subset sorted from them (not recorded which). The receptors stem from an adult woman who had mild COVID-19 (a few samples of this study predate the infection). The sample titles of this study are shuffled in the database, so cell type and time point are left out; the donor was told from shared clones.

Here the CDR3 reads CASRAGLLRVLSTDTQYF. In nucleotides, the CDR3 is TGTGCCAGCAGGGCCGGGCTCCTTCGTGTACTTAGCACAGATACGCAGTATTTT. The chain has TRBV2 and TRBJ2-3; D is unclear. V shed 6 bases and J shed 0 bases, with 22 bases lying between them. CDR3 length: 18 residues. Germline V gives CDR1 SNHLY, CDR2 FYNNEI. Combining the CDR3 with reference TRBV2 and TRBJ2-3 gives the whole variable domain EPEVTQTPSHQVTQMGQEVILRCVPISNHLYFYWYRQILGQKVEFLVSFYNNEISEKSEIFDDQFSVERPDGSNFTLKIRSTKLEDSAMYFCASRAGLLRVLSTDTQYFGPGTRLTVL.

In this sample, this clonotype turned up a few times. The chain combines TRBV5-1 with TRBJ2-7; D uncertain. CDR3 length: 12 residues. Trimming shortened V by 1 base and J by 6 bases, and 8 bases separated the two germline ends. Germline V CDR1 and CDR2: SGHRS, YFSETQ. CDR3 residues: CASSLNSVEQYF. The CDR3 nucleotides are TGCGCCAGCAGCTTGAATTCGGTCGAGCAGTACTTC.

This chain links TRBV2 with TRBJ2-1; 11 nucleotides match TRBD1. From germline, CDR1 is SNHLY and CDR2 FYNNEI. V lost 5 bases to trimming and J lost 5 bases; unmatched junction nucleotides: 8. The CDR3 contains 16 residues. The DNA for the CDR3 is TGTGCCAGCAGTTTTATACCGGGACAGGGGGACAATGAGCAGTTCTTC. As protein: CASSFIPGQGDNEQFF.

The chain recombines TRBV4-1 with TRBJ2-3; perhaps TRBD1 as D (6 bases). Trimming took 1 base from V and 0 from J, leaving 14 bases between them. In germline, CDR1 is MGHRA, CDR2 YSYEKL. The CDR3 covers 17 residues. The CDR3 DNA sequence: TGCGCCAGCAGCCAAGGCCCCCAGAGGGGGAGCACAGATACGCAGTATTTT. Amino acid sequence: CASSQGPQRGSTDTQYF.

The chain carries TRBV12-3 or TRBV12-4 and TRBJ1-2; tentative D call: TRBD1 (6 bases). There are 14 residues in the CDR3. V gave up 6 bases and J gave up 4 bases, with 15 bases separating them. In DNA form, the CDR3 reads TGTGCCAGCAGGCCCGGAAGGGGGAGCTATGGCTACACCTTC. It yields the protein CASRPGRGSYGYTF.

The gene calls are TRBV7-6 and TRBJ2-1, with TRBD1 matching 9 bases. CDR3 length: 15 residues. The germline CDR1 and CDR2 sequences are SGHVS and FNYEAQ. The J segment lost 3 bases and the V segment lost 5 bases, leaving 5 bases of the junction unmatched. CDR3 sequence reads: CASSPDRGYYNEQFF. The CDR3 bases are TGTGCCAGCAGCCCGGACAGGGGCTACTACAATGAGCAGTTCTTC.

The rearrangement uses TRBV19 and TRBJ1-1, with D perhaps TRBD1 (5 bases). The germline V gene encodes CDR1 LNHDA and CDR2 SQIVND (reference sequence). With 5 bases removed from V and 1 base from J, the gap between germline ends came to 17 bases. The CDR3 loop spans 16 amino acids. CDR3 bases: TGTGCCAGTAGTCTCGGCTTGGGGGTAGGGAACACTGAAGCTTTCTTT. Its translation: CASSLGLGVGNTEAFF.

J is TRBJ1-2 and V is TRBV5-1; a possible D gene is TRBD1 (6 bases). The CDR3 consists of 14 residues. V was cut by 4 bases and J by 1 base, with 11 bases left in between. CDR1 is SGHRS, CDR2 YFSETQ, per germline. CDR3 amino acids: CASSAGGGNYGYTF. The CDR3 DNA is TGCGCCAGCAGCGCCGGAGGGGGTAACTATGGCTACACCTTC.

V usage is TRBV27 and J usage is TRBJ2-3, with 9 bases that match TRBD1. Germline V lookup: CDR1 MNHEY, CDR2 SMNVEV (reference sequence). The CDR3 is 15 amino acids. V was pared by 3 bases and J by 3 bases, with 4 bases of the junction left unmatched. The CDR3 DNA follows: TGTGCCAGCAGTTTCGGGACAGGGAGGACAGATACGCAGTATTTT. This codes for CASSFGTGRTDTQYF.

This clonotype has just a few counts. The chain recombines TRBV29-1 with TRBJ1-5; 10 nucleotides line up with TRBD1. V shed 4 bases and J 4 bases; nucleotides not matched to a gene: 4. The CDR3 covers 14 residues. Germline V lookup: CDR1 SQVTM, CDR2 ANQGSEA. This CDR3 reads CSVGWGQGNQPQHF. The CDR3 DNA reads TGCAGCGTTGGTTGGGGACAGGGGAATCAGCCCCAGCATTTT. The full variable domain, rest sourced from reference TRBV29-1 and TRBJ1-5, is SAVISQKPSRDICQRGTSLTIQCQVDSQVTMMFWYRQQPGQSLTLIATANQGSEATYESGFVIDKFPISRPNLTFSTLTVSNMSPEDSSIYLCSVGWGQGNQPQHFGDGTRLSIL.

This clonotype was detected many times. The chain employs TRBV5-6 and TRBJ2-5; 8 positions agree with TRBD2. Germline CDR1 is SGHDT and CDR2 is YYEEEE. The CDR3 has 13 amino acids. The V segment lost 4 bases and the J segment 5 bases; nucleotides outside the gene matches: 4. This CDR3 is CASSPGGGETQYF. CDR3 sequence (DNA): TGTGCCAGCAGCCCCGGGGGGGGTGAGACCCAGTACTTC.

The V call is TRBV11-3, the J call TRBJ2-7, with D possibly TRBD1 on 5 matching bases. The CDR3 totals 14 residues. With 5 bases removed from V and 2 bases from J, the gap between germline ends came to 13 bases. From germline, CDR1 is SGHNT and CDR2 YENEEA. CDR3 DNA: TGTGCCAGCAGCACCAGGGATTCCCCCTACGAGCAGTACTTC. Translating it yields CASSTRDSPYEQYF.

A few counts support this clonotype. This chain links TRBV14 with TRBJ2-1, with 14 nucleotides matching TRBD2. V dropped 6 bases and J dropped 8; count of bases not matched to a gene: 6. This CDR3 has 15 residues. Germline V gene lookup returns CDR1 SGHDN and CDR2 FVKESK. As DNA, the CDR3 is TGTGCCAGCAGTTCGACTAGCGGGAGGGGGCATGAGCAGTTCTTC. This gives the protein CASSSTSGRGHEQFF.

The gene calls are TRBV7-6 and TRBJ2-6; tentative D call: TRBD1 (5 bases). CDR3 length: 14 amino acids. Germline V gene data show CDR1 as SGHVS and CDR2 as FNYEAQ. With 0 bases removed from V and 8 bases from J, the gap between germline ends came to 8 bases. In nucleotides, the CDR3 is TGTGCCAGCAGCTTAGCCTTGGGGCCCAACGTCCTGACTTTC. Amino acid sequence: CASSLALGPNVLTF.